This T cell receptor beta chain was recorded in a study of vaccination and CD4 T cells after COVID-19. At the level of the study: Cells were stimulated with overlapping spike peptide pools from SARS-CoV-2, HCoV-NL63, HCoV-OC43 and HCoV-229E.

Specified treatment: approximately 9-day PBMC culture with coronavirus spike peptide pools or control peptides (ViraFEST assay). Once obtained from cultured CD4+ T cells, the DNA was sequenced using the Oncomine TCR Beta short-read assay. Using its own MiXCR run on the PCR reads, TCRdb lists one record per CDR3 protein. The sample consists of over 8,500 distinct CDR3 sequences, about 32% of them appearing once. Study conclusions and caveats: Median numbers of SARS-CoV-2-reactive clonotypes increased from approximately 21 to 40 (not a significant change).

Turning to this clonotype: The target antigen is unknown.

V was pared by 2 bases and J by 4 bases, with 9 bases of the junction left unmatched. The germline V gene encodes CDR1 DFQATT and CDR2 SNEGSKA (reference sequence). The CDR3 totals 15 residues. The J gene is TRBJ2-5, the V gene TRBV20-1; 8 bases match TRBD2. The material sequenced was cultured CD4+ T cells from blood. The TCR was taken from a human donor with COVID-19. The CDR3, as DNA: TGCAGTGCTAGACGCCCGGGAGGGGGGAGAGAGACCCAGTACTTC. It is translated as CSARRPGGGRETQYF.